The clone carrying this TCR beta chain appeared a few times. This sample was taken from a study of blood T cell repertoires in COVID-19. Study in general: PBMCs, B-cell-depleted T cells, or T cells provided the cDNA or gDNA that made up the material.

Method: immunoSEQ multiplex PCR; TCRdb's copy keeps in-frame clones and lacks some. Among under 400,000 clones listed, approximately 88% were seen once. V dropped 0 bases and J dropped 0 bases, with 12 bases sitting between them. This CDR3 is built from 17 residues. Germline V gives CDR1 MGHRA, CDR2 YSYEKL. Patients in Seattle were enrolled during active infection, then followed longitudinally. V usage is TRBV4-1 and J usage is TRBJ2-1; possibly TRBD1 for D (6 bases). Material: peripheral blood. The TCR was taken from a young woman with COVID-19, enrolled during active disease. The CDR3 DNA is TGCGCCAGCAGCCAAGATCAGGGGACGAGCTCCTACAATGAGCAGTTCTTC. Its protein is CASSQDQGTSSYNEQFF.